Listed below are T cell receptor beta chains from one sample, sequenced in a study of early T cells in non-severe SARS-CoV-2 infection. TCRdb recomputed calls from the 5' RACE reads with MiXCR, one row per CDR3 protein. The sample shows 60,000 or so distinct CDR3 sequences, approximately 10% of them seen only once. Sample: whole blood, taken at baseline. These receptors were collected from an adult who was a healthcare worker with PCR-confirmed SARS-CoV-2 infection or an uninfected control (not recorded which). Both conserved end residues are part of each CDR3. The order of the fields is V gene, J gene, D gene, CDR3 protein. A D gene is named only where the DNA matches it firmly.

TRBV7-6	TRBJ2-2	.	CASTEIGNTGELFF
TRBV12-3/TRBV12-4	TRBJ2-7	TRBD2	CASSSGLAGTYEQYF
TRBV5-1	TRBJ2-3	TRBD1	CASSWPTGGLLDTQYF
TRBV7-9	TRBJ2-5	TRBD1	CASSEAGGSIETQYF
TRBV5-1	TRBJ2-1	.	CASSPTAQTSAEQFF
TRBV7-8	TRBJ2-5	TRBD2	CASSLVRGASGREETQYF
TRBV19	TRBJ1-1	.	CASSIAAGNTEAFF
TRBV3-1	TRBJ2-2	TRBD2	CASSHRLAGGYTGELFF
TRBV5-1	TRBJ2-1	.	CASSFYGLYNEQFF
TRBV5-1	TRBJ2-3	.	CASRLDRLGQYF
TRBV7-2	TRBJ2-7	.	CASSPGRYSYEQYF
TRBV20-1	TRBJ1-6	.	CSARDIEPAVGPLHF
TRBV4-1	TRBJ2-7	.	CASSQVLDGVSYIPNEQYF
TRBV29-1	TRBJ2-3	.	CSVGHTSTDTQYF
TRBV12-3/TRBV12-4	TRBJ2-1	.	CASSTRGRGAFF
TRBV5-1	TRBJ2-7	.	CASSFRLSYEQYF
TRBV5-5	TRBJ1-2	.	CASSSTENYGYTF
TRBV9	TRBJ2-3	.	CASSVVPRDTQYF
TRBV12-3/TRBV12-4	TRBJ2-1	TRBD2	CASSLDPSGGAWFF
TRBV6-6	TRBJ2-1	.	CASSLASTYNEQFF
TRBV7-8	TRBJ2-3	.	CASRRTALTSTDTQYF
TRBV20-1	TRBJ2-7	TRBD2	CSARDSPSGVYEQYF
TRBV12-3/TRBV12-4	TRBJ1-5	.	CASSLGGRPQHF
TRBV7-3	TRBJ1-1	.	CASSLTPNTEAFF
TRBV7-9	TRBJ1-2	TRBD1	CASSSSDATTGADYGYTF
TRBV5-1	TRBJ2-3	TRBD2	CASSSASGSYDTQYF